The 22 T cell receptor beta chains below come from one sample, sequenced in a study of CD8 T cells in ankylosing spondylitis. TCRdb re-derived calls from the 5' RACE reads in MiXCR, one entry per CDR3 protein. The table has about 210,000 distinct CDR3 sequences, roughly 8.2% seen once. The source material was blood, either unsorted or a sorted T cell fraction (not recorded which). Every receptor here comes from a female donor with ankylosing spondylitis or in good health (not recorded which).

Many counts were recorded for this clonotype. This chain joins TRBV5-1 and TRBJ2-5; TRBD2 matches 8 bases. The CDR3 has 15 residues. The V gene end was trimmed by 0 bases and the J gene end by 3 bases; junction bases not matched to a gene: 4. In germline, CDR1 is SGHRS, CDR2 YFSETQ. The CDR3 protein is CASSLDGRGKETQYF. The CDR3 DNA sequence: TGCGCCAGCAGCTTGGACGGGAGGGGGAAAGAGACCCAGTACTTC.

This clonotype has just a few counts. The chain is built from TRBV7-9 and TRBJ1-1; no firm D call. The V and J ends lost 4 bases and 6 bases respectively, with 18 bases between them. The CDR3 has 15 residues. From germline, CDR1 is SEHNR and CDR2 FQNEAQ (reference sequence). The CDR3: CASSSYPEDWAEAFF. The CDR3 DNA sequence: TGTGCCAGCAGCTCATACCCCGAGGACTGGGCTGAAGCTTTCTTT.

This clonotype has a count of ten or more. This chain uses TRBV18 with TRBJ2-1, with 10 bases aligning to TRBD2. From germline, CDR1 is KGHSH and CDR2 LQKENI. Trimming cost V 3 bases and J 3 bases; bases outside gene matches: 5. The CDR3 consists of 16 residues. The CDR3 DNA follows: TGTGCCAGCTCACCTGCTAGCGGGAGCCTCTACAATGAGCAGTTCTTC. Translating it yields CASSPASGSLYNEQFF. The variable domain in full, completed from reference TRBV18 and TRBJ2-1, reads NAGVMQNPRHLVRRRGQEARLRCSPMKGHSHVYWYRQLPEEGLKFMVYLQKENIIDESGMPKERFSAEFPKEGPSILRIQQVVRGDSAAYFCASSPASGSLYNEQFFGPGTRLTVL.

This clonotype was counted many times. The V call is TRBV20-1, the J call TRBJ2-7, with 8 bases aligning to TRBD2. The CDR3 is 14 residues long. Per the germline V gene, CDR1 is DFQATT and CDR2 is SNEGSKA (reference sequence). V lost 2 bases to trimming and J lost 5 bases; unmatched junction nucleotides: 8. The CDR3 DNA reads as TGCAGTGCTAGACCCCGGACTAGCCGGCACGAGCAGTACTTC. Residues: CSARPRTSRHEQYF.

This clonotype was observed at least ten times. This chain joins TRBV12-3 or TRBV12-4 and TRBJ1-4, with a tentative D call TRBD1 (6 bases). The CDR3 loop spans 14 amino acids. V shed 4 bases and J shed 1 base, with 7 bases lying between them. CDR3 in DNA: TGTGCCAGCAGTTCACAGGGAACTAATGAAAAACTGTTTTTT. This gives the protein CASSSQGTNEKLFF.

This clonotype was seen ten or more times. The chain joins TRBV15 to TRBJ2-3; D unclear. From germline, CDR1 is LNHNV and CDR2 YYDKDF (reference sequence). CDR3 length equals 13 residues. The ends were cut back, 2 bases at V and 2 bases at J, with 5 bases in the middle. The CDR3 DNA reads as TGTGCCACCAGCAGACCCGACACAGATACGCAGTATTTT. Its protein product is CATSRPDTDTQYF.

This clonotype has a handful of counts. The chain is built from TRBV5-4 and TRBJ1-2; D gene unclear. V lost 0 bases, J lost 6 bases, and 15 bases lay in between. This CDR3 is built from 15 residues. CDR1 SGHNT and CDR2 YYREEE come from the germline V gene (reference sequence). CDR3 DNA sequence: TGTGCCAGCAGCTTGGAGACCCCTAGGGTGGATGGCTACACCTTC. This encodes CASSLETPRVDGYTF.

At least ten counts were recorded for this clonotype. V and J are TRBV27 and TRBJ1-2, with 11 bases matching TRBD1. Losses at the gene ends were 2 bases for V and 4 bases for J; bases not matched to a gene: 3. Germline V gene sequence: CDR1 MNHEY, CDR2 SMNVEV (reference sequence). This CDR3 has 15 amino acids. CDR3 residues: CASSLRGTGGYGYTF. CDR3 in DNA: TGTGCCAGCAGTTTACGCGGGACAGGGGGCTATGGCTACACCTTC.

Only a few counts were recorded for this clonotype. This rearrangement joins TRBV4-3 to TRBJ1-1; no firm D call. The CDR3 is made up of 13 amino acids. V was pared by 4 bases and J by 11 bases, with 17 bases between. Germline CDR1 reads LGHNA; CDR2 reads YSLEER. As DNA, the CDR3 is TGCGCCAGCAGCCCGGACGGCTCGCGGGTGGCTTTCTTT. Protein: CASSPDGSRVAFF.

This clonotype was seen only a few times. The J gene is TRBJ2-3, the V gene TRBV20-1; D is unclear. Germline CDR1 reads DFQATT; CDR2 reads SNEGSKA (reference sequence). The V and J ends lost 5 bases and 4 bases respectively, with 13 bases between them. The CDR3 spans 13 residues. Written as DNA, the CDR3 is TGCAGTGCTCCGCTAACCTTAGCAGATACGCAGTATTTT. Its translation: CSAPLTLADTQYF.

The V gene is TRBV3-1, the J gene TRBJ2-4; tentatively, D is TRBD2 (6 bases). In germline, CDR1 is LGHDT, CDR2 YNNKEL (reference sequence). This CDR3 comprises 13 residues. V was cut by 3 bases and J by 9 bases, with 12 bases left in between. The CDR3 sequence: CASSQARGSIQYF. The CDR3 nucleotides read TGTGCCAGCAGCCAGGCCCGGGGGAGCATTCAGTACTTC.

This clonotype came up many times. J is TRBJ1-3 and V is TRBV28, with a weak D call TRBD1 (5 bases). V lost 11 bases, J lost 0 bases, and 14 bases lay in between. Germline V lookup: CDR1 MDHEN, CDR2 SYDVKM. The CDR3 sequence is 14 residues long. The CDR3 protein is CAAMSGISGNTIYF. In DNA form, the CDR3 reads TGTGCCGCTATGTCAGGGATCTCTGGAAACACCATATATTTT.

This clonotype has ten or more counts. The chain has TRBV20-1 and TRBJ2-7, with D uncertain. The ends were cut back, 3 bases at V and 2 bases at J, with 14 bases in the middle. The CDR3 has 14 amino acids. CDR1 and CDR2 from the germline V gene are DFQATT and SNEGSKA (reference sequence). CDR3 DNA: TGCAGTGCTAGTGGTCTTCGGGTTGCCTACGAGCAGTACTTC. It encodes CSASGLRVAYEQYF.

This clonotype was found a few times. The chain is built from TRBV5-1 and TRBJ2-7; tentatively, D is TRBD2 (5 bases). The CDR3 runs to 15 residues. CDR1 and CDR2 (germline): SGHRS, YFSETQ. V was pared by 4 bases and J by 1 base, with 15 bases between. The CDR3 region is CASSPSAGPSYEQYF. Written as DNA, the CDR3 is TGCGCCAGCAGCCCGTCGGCGGGCCCTTCCTACGAGCAGTACTTC.

This clonotype was counted at least ten times. CDR3 coding DNA: TGCAGTGCTTCTCCGGACAGCGAGGAGCAGTTCTTC. This sequence encodes CSASPDSEEQFF. The rearrangement joins TRBV20-1 to TRBJ2-1; tentatively, D is TRBD1 (6 bases). Per the germline V gene, CDR1 is DFQATT and CDR2 is SNEGSKA (reference sequence). This CDR3 has 12 residues. V lost 5 bases and J 10 bases, leaving 15 bases between the germline ends.

This clonotype occurred many times. The chain recombines TRBV4-3 with TRBJ2-7; 11 bases are shared with TRBD2. CDR1 is LGHNA, CDR2 YSLEER, per germline. The V segment lost 0 bases and the J segment 5 bases; nucleotides outside the gene matches: 18. The CDR3 covers 20 residues. The CDR3 protein is CASSQDMGRGLAGGGNEQYF. The CDR3 coding sequence is TGCGCCAGCAGCCAAGATATGGGGAGAGGCTTAGCGGGAGGGGGAAACGAGCAGTACTTC.

There are many counts of this clonotype. The chain joins TRBV5-1 to TRBJ2-1, with D tentatively TRBD1 (5 bases). The V end lost 2 bases, the J end lost 13 bases, and 13 bases lay between the germline ends. This CDR3 is built from 12 residues. Germline V gives CDR1 SGHRS, CDR2 YFSETQ. CDR3 loop: CASSLAQGAQFF. As DNA, the CDR3 is TGCGCCAGCAGCTTAGCTCAGGGTGCACAGTTCTTC.

This clonotype came up many times. J is TRBJ2-1 and V is TRBV20-1; TRBD1 might be the D (5 bases). Germline V gene sequence: CDR1 DFQATT, CDR2 SNEGSKA (reference sequence). CDR3 size: 16 residues. V lost 1 base and J 7 bases, leaving 20 bases between the germline ends. The CDR3 region is CSARGYDSPPNNEQFF. In DNA form, the CDR3 reads TGCAGTGCTAGAGGTTACGACAGCCCCCCTAATAATGAGCAGTTCTTC.

This clonotype was detected many times. This chain joins TRBV20-1 and TRBJ2-7; 7 bases map to TRBD2. CDR1 is DFQATT and CDR2 is SNEGSKA in the germline V gene (reference sequence). The CDR3 runs 14 residues. Unmatched junction bases numbered 3, after V lost 1 base and J lost 0 bases. The CDR3 DNA reads TGCAGTGCTAGAGGCGGGAGACTCTCCTACGAGCAGTACTTC. The encoded protein is CSARGGRLSYEQYF.

The rearrangement links TRBV7-6 to TRBJ2-5; 8 bases agree with TRBD1. Losses at the gene ends were 5 bases for V and 6 bases for J; bases not matched to a gene: 11. There are 15 residues in the CDR3. The germline CDR1 and CDR2 sequences are SGHVS and FNYEAQ. CDR3 in DNA: TGTGCCAGCAGCCCGAGACAGGGGACTGGGAAGACCCAGTACTTC. It translates to CASSPRQGTGKTQYF.

In this sample, this clonotype turned up many times. The J gene is TRBJ2-5, the V gene TRBV19; D remains unclear. Germline V gene data show CDR1 as LNHDA and CDR2 as SQIVND (reference sequence). This CDR3 comprises 13 residues. V lost 5 bases to trimming and J lost 0 bases, with 7 bases between them. The CDR3 spells CASSPVHQETQYF. CDR3 sequence (DNA): TGTGCCAGTAGTCCGGTCCACCAAGAGACCCAGTACTTC.

This clonotype occurred many times. The V call is TRBV20-1, the J call TRBJ2-1; D gene ambiguous. CDR3 length: 13 amino acids. CDR1 and CDR2 from the germline V gene are DFQATT and SNEGSKA (reference sequence). V was cut by 5 bases and J by 5 bases, with 13 bases left in between. The CDR3 coding sequence is TGCAGTGCTCCGGGCCTTCTGCACAATGAGCAGTTCTTC. It specifies CSAPGLLHNEQFF.